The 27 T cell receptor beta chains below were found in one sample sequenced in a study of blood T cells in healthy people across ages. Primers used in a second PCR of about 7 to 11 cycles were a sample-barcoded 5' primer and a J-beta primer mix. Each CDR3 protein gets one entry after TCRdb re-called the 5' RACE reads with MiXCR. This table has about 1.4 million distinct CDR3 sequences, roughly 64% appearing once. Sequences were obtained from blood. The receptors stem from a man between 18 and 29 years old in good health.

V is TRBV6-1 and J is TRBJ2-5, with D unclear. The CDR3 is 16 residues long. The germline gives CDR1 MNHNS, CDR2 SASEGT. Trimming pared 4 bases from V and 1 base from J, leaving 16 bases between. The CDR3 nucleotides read TGTGCCAGCAGTGCAACGATAGGTCATTTCCAAGAGACCCAGTACTTC. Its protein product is CASSATIGHFQETQYF.

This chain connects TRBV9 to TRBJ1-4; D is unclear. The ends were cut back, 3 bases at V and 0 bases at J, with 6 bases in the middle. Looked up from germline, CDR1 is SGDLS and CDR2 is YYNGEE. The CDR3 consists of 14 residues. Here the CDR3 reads CASSADATNEKLFF. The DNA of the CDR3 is TGTGCCAGCAGCGCGGATGCAACTAATGAAAAACTGTTTTTT.

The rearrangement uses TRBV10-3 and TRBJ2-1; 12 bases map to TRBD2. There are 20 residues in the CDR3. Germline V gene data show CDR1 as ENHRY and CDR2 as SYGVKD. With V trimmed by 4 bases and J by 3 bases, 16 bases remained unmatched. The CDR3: CAISGNRGPSGRAYYNEQFF. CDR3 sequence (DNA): TGTGCCATCAGTGGAAACAGGGGACCTAGCGGGAGGGCCTACTACAATGAGCAGTTCTTC.

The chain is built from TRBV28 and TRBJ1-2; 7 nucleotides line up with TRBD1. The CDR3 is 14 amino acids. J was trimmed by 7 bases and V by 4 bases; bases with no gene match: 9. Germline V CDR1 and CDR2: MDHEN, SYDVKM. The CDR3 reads CASSYTGEAGGYTF. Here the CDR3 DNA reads TGTGCCAGCAGTTACACAGGGGAGGCGGGTGGCTACACCTTC.

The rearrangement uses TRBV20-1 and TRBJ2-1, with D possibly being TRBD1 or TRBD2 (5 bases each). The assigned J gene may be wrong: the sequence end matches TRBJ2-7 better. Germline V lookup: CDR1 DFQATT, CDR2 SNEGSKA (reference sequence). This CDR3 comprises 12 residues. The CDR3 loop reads CSARRGPGEQYF. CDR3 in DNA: TGCAGTGCTAGAAGGGGACCGGGGGAGCAGTACTTC.

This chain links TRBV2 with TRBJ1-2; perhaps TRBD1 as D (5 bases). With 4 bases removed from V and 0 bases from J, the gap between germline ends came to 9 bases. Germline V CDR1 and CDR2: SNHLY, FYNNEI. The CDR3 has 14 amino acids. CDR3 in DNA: TGTGCCAGCAGTGGTGAGGGGACTAACTATGGCTACACCTTC. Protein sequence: CASSGEGTNYGYTF.

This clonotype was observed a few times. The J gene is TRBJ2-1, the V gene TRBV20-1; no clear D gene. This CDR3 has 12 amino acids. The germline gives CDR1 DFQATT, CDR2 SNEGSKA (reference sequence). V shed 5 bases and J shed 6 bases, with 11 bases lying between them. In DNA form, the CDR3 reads TGCAGTGCTGCCCGTACCCCCAATGAGCAGTTCTTC. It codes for CSAARTPNEQFF.

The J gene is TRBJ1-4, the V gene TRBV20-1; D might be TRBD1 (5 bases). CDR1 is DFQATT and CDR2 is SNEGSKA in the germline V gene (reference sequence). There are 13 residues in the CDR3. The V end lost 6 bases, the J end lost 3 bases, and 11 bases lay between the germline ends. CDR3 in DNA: TGCAGTGCGGTCCGGGGGTCTAATGAAAAACTGTTTTTT. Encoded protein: CSAVRGSNEKLFF.

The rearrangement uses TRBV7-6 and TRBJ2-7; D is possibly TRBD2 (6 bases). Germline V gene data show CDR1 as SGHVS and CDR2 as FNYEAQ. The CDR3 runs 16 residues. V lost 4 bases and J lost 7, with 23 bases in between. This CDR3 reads CASSSLGTTEGYEQYF. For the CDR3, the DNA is TGTGCCAGCAGCTCGCTTGGGACGACGGAGGGGTATGAGCAGTACTTC. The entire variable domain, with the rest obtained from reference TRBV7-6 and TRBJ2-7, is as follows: GAGVSQSPRYKVTKRGQDVALRCDPISGHVSLYWYRQALGQGPEFLTYFNYEAQQDKSGLPNDRFSAERPEGSISTLTIQRTEQRDSAMYRCASSSLGTTEGYEQYFGPGTRLTVT.

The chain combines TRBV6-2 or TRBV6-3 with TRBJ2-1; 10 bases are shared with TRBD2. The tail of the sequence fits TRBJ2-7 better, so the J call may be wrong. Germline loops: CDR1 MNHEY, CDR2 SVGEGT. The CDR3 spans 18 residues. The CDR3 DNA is TGTGCCAGCAGTTACGTACTTACCGGGACTAGCGTTTACAATGAGCAGTACTTC. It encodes CASSYVLTGTSVYNEQYF.

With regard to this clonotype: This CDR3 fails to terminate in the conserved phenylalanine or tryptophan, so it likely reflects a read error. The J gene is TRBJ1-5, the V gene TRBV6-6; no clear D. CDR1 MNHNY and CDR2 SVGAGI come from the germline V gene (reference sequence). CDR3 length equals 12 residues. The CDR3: CAVGSPDQPQHL. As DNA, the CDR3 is TGTGCGGTGGGGAGTCCTGATCAGCCCCAGCATCTT.

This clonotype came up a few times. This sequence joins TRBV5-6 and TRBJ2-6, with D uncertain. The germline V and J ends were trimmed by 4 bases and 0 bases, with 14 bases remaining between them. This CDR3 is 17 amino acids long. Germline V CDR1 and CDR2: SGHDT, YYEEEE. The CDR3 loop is CASSRRLPVSGANVLTF. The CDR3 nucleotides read TGTGCCAGCAGCAGACGACTCCCTGTCTCTGGGGCCAACGTCCTGACTTTC.

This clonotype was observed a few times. CDR3: CASSLGLAAGSLFANVLTF. CDR3 DNA sequence: TGCGCCAGCAGCCTAGGGCTAGCAGCCGGATCTCTGTTCGCCAACGTCCTGACTTTC. The chain uses TRBV4-3 and TRBJ2-6; tentative D call: TRBD2 (5 bases). The germline CDR1 and CDR2 sequences are LGHNA and YSLEER. The V gene lost 4 bases and the J gene lost 7 bases, with 26 bases spanning the gap. The CDR3 length is 19 residues.

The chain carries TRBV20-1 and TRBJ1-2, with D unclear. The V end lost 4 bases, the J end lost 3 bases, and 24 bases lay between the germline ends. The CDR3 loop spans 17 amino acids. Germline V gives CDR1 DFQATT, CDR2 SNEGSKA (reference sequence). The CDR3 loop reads CSAMVLASVLWDYGYTF. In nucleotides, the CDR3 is TGCAGTGCTATGGTCCTGGCTTCGGTTTTGTGGGACTATGGCTACACCTTC.

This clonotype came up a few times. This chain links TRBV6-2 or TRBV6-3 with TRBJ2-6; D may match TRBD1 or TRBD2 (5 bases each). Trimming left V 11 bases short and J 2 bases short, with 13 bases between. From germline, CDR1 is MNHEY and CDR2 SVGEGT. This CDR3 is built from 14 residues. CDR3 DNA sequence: TGTGCCGGGGGACCCTCAGCTGGGGCCAACGTCCTGACTTTC. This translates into CAGGPSAGANVLTF.

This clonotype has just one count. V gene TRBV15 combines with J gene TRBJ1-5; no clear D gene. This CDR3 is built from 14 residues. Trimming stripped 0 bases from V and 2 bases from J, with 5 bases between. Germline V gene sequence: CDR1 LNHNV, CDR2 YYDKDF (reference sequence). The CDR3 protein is CATSRDGGNQPQHF. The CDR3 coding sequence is TGTGCCACCAGCAGAGATGGGGGCAATCAGCCCCAGCATTTT.

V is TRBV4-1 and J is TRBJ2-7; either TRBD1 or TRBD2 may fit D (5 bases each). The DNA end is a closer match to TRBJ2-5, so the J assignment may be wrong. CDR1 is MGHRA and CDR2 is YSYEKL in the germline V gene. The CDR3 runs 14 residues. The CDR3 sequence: CASSQVTGHETQYF. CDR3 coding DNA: TGCGCCAGCAGCCAAGTAACGGGGCACGAGACCCAGTACTTC.

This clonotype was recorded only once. The CDR3 here is CASSFQLALWEQYF. Written as DNA, the CDR3 is TGTGCCAGCAGCTTTCAACTAGCGTTGTGGGAGCAGTACTTC. The chain has TRBV7-2 and TRBJ2-5, with TRBD2 matching 7 bases. Unmatched junction bases numbered 12, after V lost 3 bases and J lost 11 bases. The CDR3 covers 14 residues. The germline V gene encodes CDR1 SGHTA and CDR2 FQGNSA.

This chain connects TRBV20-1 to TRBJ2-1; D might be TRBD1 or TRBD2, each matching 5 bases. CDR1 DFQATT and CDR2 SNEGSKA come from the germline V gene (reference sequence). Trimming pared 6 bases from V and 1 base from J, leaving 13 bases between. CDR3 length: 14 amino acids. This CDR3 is CSAYFGGSYNEQFF. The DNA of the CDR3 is TGCAGTGCGTACTTTGGGGGATCCTACAATGAGCAGTTCTTC.

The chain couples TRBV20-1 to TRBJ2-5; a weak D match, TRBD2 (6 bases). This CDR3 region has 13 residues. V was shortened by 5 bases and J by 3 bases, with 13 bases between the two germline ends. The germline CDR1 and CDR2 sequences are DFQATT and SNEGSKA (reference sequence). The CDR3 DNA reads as TGCAGTGCTTCCGGGACTGATAAAGAGACCCAGTACTTC. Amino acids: CSASGTDKETQYF.

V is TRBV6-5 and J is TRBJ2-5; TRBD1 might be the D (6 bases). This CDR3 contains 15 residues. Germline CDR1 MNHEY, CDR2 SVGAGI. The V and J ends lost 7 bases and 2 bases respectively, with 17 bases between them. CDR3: CASKGRGGIQETQYF. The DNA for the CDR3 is TGTGCCAGCAAGGGGAGAGGGGGAATTCAAGAGACCCAGTACTTC.

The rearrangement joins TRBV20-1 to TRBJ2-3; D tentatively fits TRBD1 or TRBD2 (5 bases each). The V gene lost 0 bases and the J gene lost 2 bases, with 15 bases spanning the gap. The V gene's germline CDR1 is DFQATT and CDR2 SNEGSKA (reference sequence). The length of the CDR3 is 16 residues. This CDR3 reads CSARDEGPTSTDTQYF. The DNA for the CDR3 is TGCAGTGCTAGAGATGAGGGGCCTACATCCACAGATACGCAGTATTTT.

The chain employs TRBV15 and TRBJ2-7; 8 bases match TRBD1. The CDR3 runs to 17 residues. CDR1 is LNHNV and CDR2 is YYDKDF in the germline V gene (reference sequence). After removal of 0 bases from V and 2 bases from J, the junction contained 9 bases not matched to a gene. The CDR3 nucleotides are TGTGCCACCAGCAGAGATCTGTCGACAGGGGCCCCCTACGAGCAGTACTTC. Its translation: CATSRDLSTGAPYEQYF.

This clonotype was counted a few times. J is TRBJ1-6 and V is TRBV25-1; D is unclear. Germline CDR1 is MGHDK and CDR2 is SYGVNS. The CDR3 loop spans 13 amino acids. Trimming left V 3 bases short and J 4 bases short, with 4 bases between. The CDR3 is CASSDSYNSPLHF. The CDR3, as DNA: TGTGCCAGCAGTGACAGTTATAATTCACCCCTCCACTTT.

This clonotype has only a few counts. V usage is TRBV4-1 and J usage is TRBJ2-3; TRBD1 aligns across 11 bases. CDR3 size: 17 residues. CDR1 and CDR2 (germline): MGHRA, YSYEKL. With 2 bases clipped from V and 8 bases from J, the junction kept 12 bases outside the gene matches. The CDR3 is CASSQTPDRGPLGTQYF. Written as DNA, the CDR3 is TGCGCCAGCAGCCAAACTCCGGACAGGGGGCCACTAGGTACGCAGTATTTT.

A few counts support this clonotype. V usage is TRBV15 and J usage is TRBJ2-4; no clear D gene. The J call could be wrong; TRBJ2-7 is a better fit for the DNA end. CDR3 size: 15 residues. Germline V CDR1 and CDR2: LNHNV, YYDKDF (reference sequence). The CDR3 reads CATSRDLAAAYEQYF. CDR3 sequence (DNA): TGTGCCACCAGCAGAGATCTGGCAGCCGCTTACGAGCAGTACTTC.

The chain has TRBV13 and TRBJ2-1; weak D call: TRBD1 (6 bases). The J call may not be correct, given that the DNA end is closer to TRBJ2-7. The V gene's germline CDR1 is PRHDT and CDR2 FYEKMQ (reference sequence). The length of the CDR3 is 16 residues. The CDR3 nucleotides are TGTGCCAGCAGCTCCGCAGGGGCAGGATTGTTTGGGGAGCAGTACTTC. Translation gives CASSSAGAGLFGEQYF.